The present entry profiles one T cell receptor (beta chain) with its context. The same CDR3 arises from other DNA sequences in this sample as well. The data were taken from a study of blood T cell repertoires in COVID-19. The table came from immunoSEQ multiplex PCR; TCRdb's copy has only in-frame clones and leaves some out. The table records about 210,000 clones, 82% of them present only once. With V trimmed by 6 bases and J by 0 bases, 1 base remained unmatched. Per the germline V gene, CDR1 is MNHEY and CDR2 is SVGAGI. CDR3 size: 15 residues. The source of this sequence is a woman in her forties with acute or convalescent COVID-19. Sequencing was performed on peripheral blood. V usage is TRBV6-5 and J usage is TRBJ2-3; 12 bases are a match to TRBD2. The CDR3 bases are TGTGCCAGCAGACTAGCGGGGGGCAGCACAGATACGCAGTATTTT. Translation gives CASRLAGGSTDTQYF.